This TCR beta chain stems from a study of post-analysis software for immune sequencing data. Whole-study context: Courses of disease covered relapsing-remitting, secondary progressive and progressive-relapsing multiple sclerosis. Findings and caveats of the study: When patients were compared with controls, about five TRBV segments were more frequent, TRBV5-6, TRBV5-1 and TRBV20-1 among them. Those with multiple sclerosis, the patient group, showed significantly lower normalized Chao1 diversity than controls.

Unique-molecular-identifier-tagged TCR beta cDNA libraries were used. TCRdb reprocessed the PCR reads via MiXCR and lists one record per CDR3 protein. The sample includes around 770,000 distinct CDR3 sequences, about 45% of them seen just once. Germline assignment: CDR1 SGHRS and CDR2 YFSETQ. The length of the CDR3 is 18 residues. Points on this clonotype: Its target is unknown. One junction end disagrees with the germline gene, perhaps due to a read error.

J is TRBJ2-2 and V is TRBV5-1; TRBD1 is a possible D gene (6 bases). The clonotype originates from a girl aged 10-17 years with multiple sclerosis. Sequencing used blood. The CDR3 loop reads CASSFYRDPLPNTGELFF. The DNA for the CDR3 is TGCGCCAGCAGCTTCTACAGGGACCCGCTACCGAACACCGGGGAACTGTTTTTT.